This passage covers 8 T cell receptor beta chains from one sample sequenced in a study of blood T cell repertoires in COVID-19. Only in-frame clones appear in the TCRdb table, and some are missing; sequencing was by immunoSEQ multiplex PCR. The table lists 20,000 to 25,000 clones, nearly 90% of them singletons, with around 10% in the top ten. The source material was peripheral blood. The receptors come from a human donor in a cohort sampled during active COVID-19. The donor label of this sample is uncertain.

This rearrangement joins TRBV7-8 to TRBJ1-4; possibly TRBD1 for D (5 bases). V shed 3 bases and J shed 8 bases, with 16 bases lying between them. The CDR3 has 15 amino acids. Germline-derived CDR1 and CDR2 are SGHVS and FQNEAQ. CDR3 sequence: CASSFPSGFDEKLFF. In DNA form, the CDR3 reads TGTGCCAGCAGCTTCCCTTCAGGGTTCGACGAAAAACTGTTTTTT.

The chain employs TRBV19 and TRBJ1-1, with TRBD1 as a possible D gene (6 bases). In germline, CDR1 is LNHDA, CDR2 SQIVND (reference sequence). This CDR3 comprises 13 residues. The V and J ends lost 7 bases and 4 bases respectively, with 13 bases between them. The CDR3 reads CASNFQGSTEAFF. The DNA of the CDR3 is TGTGCCAGTAATTTTCAGGGGTCCACTGAAGCTTTCTTT.

The chain couples TRBV5-3 to TRBJ2-5; 7 nucleotides agree with TRBD2. TRBV5-3 is labeled an ORF, and its function is uncertain. The junction had 12 bases not matched to a gene; V was cut back by 4 bases and J by 3 bases. The CDR3 spans 16 residues. For the CDR3, the DNA is TGTGCCAGAAGCACTAAAGGAGCGGGAAGAAAAGAGACCCAGTACTTC. Protein: CARSTKGAGRKETQYF.

The chain has TRBV2 and TRBJ2-7; tentative D call: TRBD1 (5 bases). The CDR3 runs 13 residues. CDR1 and CDR2 (germline): SNHLY, FYNNEI. Trimming pared 6 bases from V and 0 bases from J, leaving 9 bases between. The CDR3 loop reads CASSGRASYEQYF. CDR3 DNA sequence: TGTGCCAGCAGCGGCAGGGCCTCCTACGAGCAGTACTTC.

This clone has a handful of counts. The chain recombines TRBV6-5 with TRBJ1-3; D gene unclear. This CDR3 spans 15 amino acids. CDR1 and CDR2 from the germline V gene are MNHEY and SVGAGI. Trimming left V 11 bases short and J 2 bases short, with 19 bases between. CDR3 sequence reads: CAGRTGTATGNTIYF. The CDR3 DNA is TGTGCCGGGAGGACGGGCACGGCTACTGGAAACACCATATATTTT.

The genes are TRBV6-1 and TRBJ1-2; a possible D gene is TRBD1 (5 bases). This CDR3 has 14 amino acids. V gave up 3 bases and J gave up 4 bases, with 12 bases separating them. Germline values: CDR1 MNHNS, CDR2 SASEGT. The CDR3 bases are TGTGCCAGCAGTGAGGGGATCGGGGGCTATGGCTACACCTTC. Translation gives CASSEGIGGYGYTF.

The rearrangement uses TRBV7-3 and TRBJ2-3, with TRBD2 matching 9 bases. The CDR3 is made up of 15 amino acids. Germline CDR1 reads SGHTA; CDR2 reads FQGTGA. J gave up 2 bases and V 5 bases, and 5 bases lay outside the gene matches. In DNA, the CDR3 is TGTGCCAGCAGCCCCGGGACTAGCAACACAGATACGCAGTATTTT. Protein sequence: CASSPGTSNTDTQYF.

The V call is TRBV28, the J call TRBJ2-2, with 11 nucleotides matching TRBD2. Germline-derived CDR1 and CDR2 are MDHEN and SYDVKM. The CDR3 length is 16 residues. The V and J ends lost 2 bases and 5 bases, in that order; junction bases with no gene match: 4. For the CDR3, the DNA is TGTGCCAGCAGTTTAACTAGCGGGAGATGGACCGGGGAGCTGTTTTTT. It yields the protein CASSLTSGRWTGELFF. The variable domain in full, completed from reference TRBV28 and TRBJ2-2, reads DVKVTQSSRYLVKRTGEKVFLECVQDMDHENMFWYRQDPGLGLRLIYFSYDVKMKEKGDIPEGYSVSREKKERFSLILESASTNQTSMYLCASSLTSGRWTGELFFGEGSRLTVL.